This record covers a single TCR beta chain. The data were obtained in a study of T cell changes during pregnancy in multiple sclerosis. The table came from immunoSEQ multiplex PCR; TCRdb's copy has only in-frame clones and leaves some out. The sample holds tens of thousands of clones, roughly 92% seen once. V gave up 7 bases and J gave up 5 bases; unmatched junction bases: 14. This CDR3 contains 15 residues. Per germline, CDR1 LNHDA and CDR2 SQIVND (reference sequence). The clonotype originates from a female donor with multiple sclerosis, enrolled in a pregnancy study. This rearrangement joins TRBV19 to TRBJ2-7, with 7 bases lining up with TRBD2. The source material was peripheral blood, sampled after pregnancy. CDR3 loop: CASNAGDRNYDEQYF. The CDR3 nucleotides are TGTGCCAGTAACGCGGGAGATCGAAACTACGACGAGCAGTACTTC.